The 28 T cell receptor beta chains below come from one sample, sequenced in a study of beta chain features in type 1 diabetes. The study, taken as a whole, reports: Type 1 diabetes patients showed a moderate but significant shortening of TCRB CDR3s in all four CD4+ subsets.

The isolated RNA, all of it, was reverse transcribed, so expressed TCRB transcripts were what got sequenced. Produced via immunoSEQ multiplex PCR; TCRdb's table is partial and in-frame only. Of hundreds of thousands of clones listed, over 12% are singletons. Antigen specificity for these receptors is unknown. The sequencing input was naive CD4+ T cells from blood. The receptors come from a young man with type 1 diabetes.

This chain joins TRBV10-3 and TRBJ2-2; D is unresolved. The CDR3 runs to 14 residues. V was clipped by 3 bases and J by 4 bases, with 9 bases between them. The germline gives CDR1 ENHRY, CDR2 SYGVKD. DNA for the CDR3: TGTGCCATCAGTGATTGGGATATCACCGGGGAGCTGTTTTTT. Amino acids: CAISDWDITGELFF.

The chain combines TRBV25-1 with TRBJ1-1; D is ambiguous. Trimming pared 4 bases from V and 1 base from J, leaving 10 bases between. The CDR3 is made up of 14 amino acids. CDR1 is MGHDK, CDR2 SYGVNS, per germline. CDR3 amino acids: CASSGVRGNTEAFF. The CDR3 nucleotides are TGTGCCAGCAGTGGCGTGCGAGGGAACACTGAAGCTTTCTTT.

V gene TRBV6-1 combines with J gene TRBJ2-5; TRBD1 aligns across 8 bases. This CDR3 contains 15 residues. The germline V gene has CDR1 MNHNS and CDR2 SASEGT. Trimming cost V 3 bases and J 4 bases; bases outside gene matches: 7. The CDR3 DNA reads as TGTGCCAGCAGTGAGACAGGGGACCCCCTAGAGACCCAGTACTTC. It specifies CASSETGDPLETQYF.

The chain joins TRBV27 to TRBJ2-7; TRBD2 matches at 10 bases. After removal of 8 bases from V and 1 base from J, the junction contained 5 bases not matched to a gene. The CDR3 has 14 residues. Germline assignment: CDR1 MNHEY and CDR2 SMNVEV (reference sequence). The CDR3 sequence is CASRSGRESYEQYF. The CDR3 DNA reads TGTGCCAGCCGAAGCGGGAGGGAGTCCTACGAGCAGTACTTC.

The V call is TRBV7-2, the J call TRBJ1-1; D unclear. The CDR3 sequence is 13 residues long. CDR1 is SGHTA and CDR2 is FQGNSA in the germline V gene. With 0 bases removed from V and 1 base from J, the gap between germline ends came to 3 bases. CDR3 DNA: TGTGCCAGCAGCTTAGCCACGAACACTGAAGCTTTCTTT. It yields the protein CASSLATNTEAFF.

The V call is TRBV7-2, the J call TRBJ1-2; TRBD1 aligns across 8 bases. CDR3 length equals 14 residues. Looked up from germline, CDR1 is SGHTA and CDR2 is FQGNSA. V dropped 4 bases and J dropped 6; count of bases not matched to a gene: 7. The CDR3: CASSSGQGSDGYTF. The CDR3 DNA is TGTGCCAGCAGCTCAGGACAGGGATCAGATGGCTACACCTTC.

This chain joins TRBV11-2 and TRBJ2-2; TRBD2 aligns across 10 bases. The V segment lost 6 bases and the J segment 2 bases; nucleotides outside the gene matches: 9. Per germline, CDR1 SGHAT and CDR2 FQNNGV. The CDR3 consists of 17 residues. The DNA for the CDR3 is TGTGCCAGCAGGGGGATTAAACTAGCGGGAAACACCGGGGAGCTGTTTTTT. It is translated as CASRGIKLAGNTGELFF.

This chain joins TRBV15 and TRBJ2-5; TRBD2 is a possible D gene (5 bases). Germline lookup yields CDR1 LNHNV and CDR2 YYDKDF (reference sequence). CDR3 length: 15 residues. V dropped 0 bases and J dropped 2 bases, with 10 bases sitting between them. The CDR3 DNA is TGTGCCACCAGCAGAGATGAGCGGCTACAAGAGACCCAGTACTTC. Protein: CATSRDERLQETQYF. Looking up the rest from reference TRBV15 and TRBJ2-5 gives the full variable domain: DAMVIQNPRYQVTQFGKPVTLSCSQTLNHNVMYWYQQKSSQAPKLLFHYYDKDFNNEADTPDNFQSRRPNTSFCFLDIRSPGLGDTAMYLCATSRDERLQETQYFGPGTRLLVL.

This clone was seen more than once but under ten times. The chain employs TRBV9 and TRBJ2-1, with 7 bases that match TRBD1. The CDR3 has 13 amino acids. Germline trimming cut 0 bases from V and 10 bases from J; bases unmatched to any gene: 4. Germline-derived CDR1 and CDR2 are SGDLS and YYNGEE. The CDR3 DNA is TGTGCCAGCAGCGTAGAGAGGGGGCACGAGCAGTTCTTC. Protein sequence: CASSVERGHEQFF. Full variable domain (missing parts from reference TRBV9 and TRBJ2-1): DSGVTQTPKHLITATGQRVTLRCSPRSGDLSVYWYQQSLDQGLQFLIQYYNGEERAKGNILERFSAQQFPDLHSELNLSSLELGDSALYFCASSVERGHEQFFGPGTRLTVL.

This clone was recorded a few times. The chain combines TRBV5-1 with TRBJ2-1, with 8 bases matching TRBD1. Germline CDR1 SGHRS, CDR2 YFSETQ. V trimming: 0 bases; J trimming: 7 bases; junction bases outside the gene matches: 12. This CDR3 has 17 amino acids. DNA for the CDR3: TGCGCCAGCAGCTTGGCCGGATTCCGACAGGGGAAAAATGAGCAGTTCTTC. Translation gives CASSLAGFRQGKNEQFF.

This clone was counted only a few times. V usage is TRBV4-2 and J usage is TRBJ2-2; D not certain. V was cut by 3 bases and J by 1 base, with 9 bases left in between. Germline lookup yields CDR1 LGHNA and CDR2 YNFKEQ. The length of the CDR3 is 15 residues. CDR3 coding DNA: TGTGCCAGCAGCCACCCTCGGCGGAACACCGGGGAGCTGTTTTTT. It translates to CASSHPRRNTGELFF.

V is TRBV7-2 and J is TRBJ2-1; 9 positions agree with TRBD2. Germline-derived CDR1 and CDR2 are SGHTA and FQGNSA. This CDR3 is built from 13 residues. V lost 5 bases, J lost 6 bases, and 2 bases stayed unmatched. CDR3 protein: CASSPAGGNEQFF. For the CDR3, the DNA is TGTGCCAGCAGCCCAGCGGGGGGCAATGAGCAGTTCTTC.

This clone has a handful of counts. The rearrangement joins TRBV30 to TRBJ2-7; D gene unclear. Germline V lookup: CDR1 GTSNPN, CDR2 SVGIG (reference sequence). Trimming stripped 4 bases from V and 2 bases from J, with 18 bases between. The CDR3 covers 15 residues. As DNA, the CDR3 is TGTGCCTGGACTTCTGACGGGTCGTACGCCTACGAGCAGTACTTC. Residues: CAWTSDGSYAYEQYF.

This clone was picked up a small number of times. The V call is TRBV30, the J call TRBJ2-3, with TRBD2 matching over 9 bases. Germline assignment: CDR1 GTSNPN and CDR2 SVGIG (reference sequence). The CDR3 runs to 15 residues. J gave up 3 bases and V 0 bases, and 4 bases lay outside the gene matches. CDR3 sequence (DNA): TGTGCCTGGAGTGTTGCGGGAGGGACGACAGATACGCAGTATTTT. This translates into CAWSVAGGTTDTQYF.

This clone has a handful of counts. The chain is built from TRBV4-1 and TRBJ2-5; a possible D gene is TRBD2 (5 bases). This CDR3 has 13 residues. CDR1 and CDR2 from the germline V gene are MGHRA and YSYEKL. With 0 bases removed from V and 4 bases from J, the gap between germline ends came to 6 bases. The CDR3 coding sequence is TGCGCCAGCAGCCAAGATGCGGGAGAGACCCAGTACTTC. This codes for CASSQDAGETQYF.

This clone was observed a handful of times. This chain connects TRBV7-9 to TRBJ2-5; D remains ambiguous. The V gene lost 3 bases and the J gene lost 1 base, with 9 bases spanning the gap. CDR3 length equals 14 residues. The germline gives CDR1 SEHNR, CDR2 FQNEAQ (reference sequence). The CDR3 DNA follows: TGTGCCAGCAGCTTGGAGACGGCCCAAGAGACCCAGTACTTC. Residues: CASSLETAQETQYF.

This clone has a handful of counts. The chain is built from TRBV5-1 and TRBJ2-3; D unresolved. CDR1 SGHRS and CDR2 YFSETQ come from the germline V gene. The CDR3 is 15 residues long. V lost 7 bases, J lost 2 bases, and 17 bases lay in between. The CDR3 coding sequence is TGCGCCAGCCGTCCCCAAGGAGTCCCCACAGATACGCAGTATTTT. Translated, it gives CASRPQGVPTDTQYF.

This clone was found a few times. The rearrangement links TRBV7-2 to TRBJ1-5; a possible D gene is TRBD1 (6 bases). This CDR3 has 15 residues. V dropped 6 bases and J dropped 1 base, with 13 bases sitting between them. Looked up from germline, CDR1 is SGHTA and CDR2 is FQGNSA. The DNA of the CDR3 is TGTGCCAGCAGGTTACAGGGATTCAGCAATCAGCCCCAGCATTTT. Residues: CASRLQGFSNQPQHF.

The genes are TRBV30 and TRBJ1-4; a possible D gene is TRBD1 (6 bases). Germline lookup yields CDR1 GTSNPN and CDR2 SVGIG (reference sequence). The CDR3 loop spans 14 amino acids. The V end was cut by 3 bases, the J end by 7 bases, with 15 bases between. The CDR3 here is CAWRGAGQAEKLFF. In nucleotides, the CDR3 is TGTGCCTGGAGGGGGGCAGGGCAGGCTGAAAAACTGTTTTTT.

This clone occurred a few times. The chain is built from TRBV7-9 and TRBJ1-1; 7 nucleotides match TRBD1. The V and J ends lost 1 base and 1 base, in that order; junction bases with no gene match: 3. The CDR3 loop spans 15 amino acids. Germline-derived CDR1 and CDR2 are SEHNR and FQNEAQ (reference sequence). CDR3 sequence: CASSLDDRENTEAFF. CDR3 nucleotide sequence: TGTGCCAGCAGCTTAGATGACAGGGAGAACACTGAAGCTTTCTTT.

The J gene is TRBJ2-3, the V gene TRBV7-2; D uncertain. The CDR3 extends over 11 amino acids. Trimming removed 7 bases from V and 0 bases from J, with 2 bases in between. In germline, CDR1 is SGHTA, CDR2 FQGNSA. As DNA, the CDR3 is TGTGCCAGCACTAGCACAGATACGCAGTATTTT. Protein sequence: CASTSTDTQYF.

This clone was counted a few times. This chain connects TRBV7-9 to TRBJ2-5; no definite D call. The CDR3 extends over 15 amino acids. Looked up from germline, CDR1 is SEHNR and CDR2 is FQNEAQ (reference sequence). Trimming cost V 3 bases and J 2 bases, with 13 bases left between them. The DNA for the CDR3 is TGTGCCAGCAGCTTGGCTCTCATTTCTCAAGAGACCCAGTACTTC. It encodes CASSLALISQETQYF. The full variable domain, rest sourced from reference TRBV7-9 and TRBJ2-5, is DTGVSQNPRHKITKRGQNVTFRCDPISEHNRLYWYRQTLGQGPEFLTYFQNEAQLEKSRLLSDRFSAERPKGSFSTLEIQRTEQGDSAMYLCASSLALISQETQYFGPGTRLLVL.

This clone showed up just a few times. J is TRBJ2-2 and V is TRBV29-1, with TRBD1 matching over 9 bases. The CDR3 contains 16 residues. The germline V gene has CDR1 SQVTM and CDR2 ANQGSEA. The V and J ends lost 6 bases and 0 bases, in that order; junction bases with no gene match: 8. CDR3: CSVPADRGSNTGELFF. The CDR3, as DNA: TGCAGCGTCCCCGCCGACAGGGGGTCGAACACCGGGGAGCTGTTTTTT.

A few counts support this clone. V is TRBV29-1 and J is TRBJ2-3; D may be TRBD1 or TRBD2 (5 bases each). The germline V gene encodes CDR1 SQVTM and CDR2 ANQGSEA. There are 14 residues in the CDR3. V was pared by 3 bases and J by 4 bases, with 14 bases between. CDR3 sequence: CSVDLLRDPDTQYF. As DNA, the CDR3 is TGCAGCGTTGATCTACTGAGGGACCCAGATACGCAGTATTTT.

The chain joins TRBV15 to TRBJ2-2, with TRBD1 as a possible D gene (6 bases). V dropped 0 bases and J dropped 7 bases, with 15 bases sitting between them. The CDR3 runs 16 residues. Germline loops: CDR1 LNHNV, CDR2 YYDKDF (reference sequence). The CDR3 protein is CATSRDYQGIGGELFF. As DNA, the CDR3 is TGTGCCACCAGCAGAGATTACCAGGGGATCGGCGGGGAGCTGTTTTTT.

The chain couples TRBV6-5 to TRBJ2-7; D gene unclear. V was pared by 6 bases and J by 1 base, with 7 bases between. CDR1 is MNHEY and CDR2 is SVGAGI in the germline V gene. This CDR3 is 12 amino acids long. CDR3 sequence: CASRSASYEQYF. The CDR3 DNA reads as TGTGCCAGCAGGTCCGCTTCCTACGAGCAGTACTTC.

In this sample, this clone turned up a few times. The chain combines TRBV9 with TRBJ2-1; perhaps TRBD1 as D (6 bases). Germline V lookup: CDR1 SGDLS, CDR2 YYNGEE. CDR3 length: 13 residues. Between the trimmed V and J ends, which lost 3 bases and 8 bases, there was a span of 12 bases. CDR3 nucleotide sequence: TGTGCCAGCAGCGGACCTTCAGGGGATGAGCAGTTCTTC. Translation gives CASSGPSGDEQFF.

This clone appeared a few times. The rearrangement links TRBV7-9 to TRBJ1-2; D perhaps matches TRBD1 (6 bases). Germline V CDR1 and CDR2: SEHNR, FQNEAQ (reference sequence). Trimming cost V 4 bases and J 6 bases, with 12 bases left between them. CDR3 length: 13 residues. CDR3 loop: CASSSPGADGYTF. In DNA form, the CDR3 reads TGTGCCAGCAGCTCCCCGGGGGCGGATGGCTACACCTTC.